A selection of T cell receptor beta chains follows, all from one sample in a study of human T cells and chemical hapten exposure. One entry per CDR3 protein results from TCRdb running MiXCR on the RACE reads. The sample consists of around 99,000 distinct CDR3 sequences, approximately 13% of them appearing once. The specimen comprised whole blood, sampled in connection with sensitization to the hapten diphenylcyclopropenone (DPC). The receptors come from a woman aged 40 to 50 with alopecia areata. Some clones in this sample may be carry-over from other donors' samples. Both conserved end residues are part of each CDR3. D genes are given only for firm matches. Clone size is not always given. Where it is, it says once, few, many or a class for expanded clones.

j_call clone_size v_call d_call cdr3_nt cdr3_aa
TRBJ2-7 few TRBV4-3 . TGCGCCAGCAGCCAAGGACAGGACCGCTCCTACGAGCAGTACTTC CASSQGQDRSYEQYF
TRBJ2-7 many TRBV7-9 . TGTGCCAGCAGCTTAATAGTTGGGGAGCAGTACTTC CASSLIVGEQYF
TRBJ2-5 many TRBV7-2 . TGTGCCAGCAGCTTAATCGGGTTTTACCAAGAGACCCAGTACTTC CASSLIGFYQETQYF
TRBJ1-4 . TRBV12-3/TRBV12-4 . TGTGCCAGCAGTTTTACGGGCGAAAAACTGTTTTTT CASSFTGEKLFF
TRBJ1-4 . TRBV28 . TGTGCCAGCACCACTCCGACAGGACCTAATGAAAAACTGTTTTTT CASTTPTGPNEKLFF
TRBJ1-5 . TRBV7-9 . TGTGCCAGCAGCCGAGACCATCAGCCCCAGCATTTT CASSRDHQPQHF
TRBJ1-5 . TRBV10-3 TRBD1 TGTGCCTCCTCGACAGGGGGCATTAATCAGCCCCAGCATTTT CASSTGGINQPQHF
TRBJ2-2 few TRBV19 . TGTGCCAGTAGTATCTCACAGGGCAGGGGGAACACCGGGGAGCTGTTTTTT CASSISQGRGNTGELFF
TRBJ2-1 . TRBV11-1 . TGTGCCAGCAGCTTAGAGGGTACGGAGTTCTTC CASSLEGTEFF
TRBJ2-7 few TRBV6-5 . TGTGCCAGCAGTTACATGGCGGGATCCTACGAGCAGTACTTC CASSYMAGSYEQYF
TRBJ2-7 . TRBV15 . TGTGCCACCAGCAGAGTACGACGAGGCGAGCAGTACTTC CATSRVRRGEQYF
TRBJ2-3 . TRBV27 . TGTGCCAGCAGTTTGGGGCACGGTCCTGGCACAGATACGCAGTATTTT CASSLGHGPGTDTQYF
TRBJ2-5 . TRBV18 . TGTGCCAGCTCACCACAAACAGTGCAAGAGACCCAGTACTTC CASSPQTVQETQYF